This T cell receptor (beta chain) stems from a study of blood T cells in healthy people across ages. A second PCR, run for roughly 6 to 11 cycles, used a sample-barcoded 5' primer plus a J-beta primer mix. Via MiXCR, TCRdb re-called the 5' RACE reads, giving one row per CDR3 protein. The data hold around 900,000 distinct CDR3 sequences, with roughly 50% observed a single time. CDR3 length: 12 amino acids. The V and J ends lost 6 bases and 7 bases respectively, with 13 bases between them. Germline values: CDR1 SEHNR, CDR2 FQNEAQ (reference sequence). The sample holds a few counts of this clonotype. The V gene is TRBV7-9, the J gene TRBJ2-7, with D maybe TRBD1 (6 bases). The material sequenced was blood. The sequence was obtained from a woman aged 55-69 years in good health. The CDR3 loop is CASSIQGREQYF. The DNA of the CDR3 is TGTGCCAGCAGTATACAGGGTCGGGAGCAGTACTTC.